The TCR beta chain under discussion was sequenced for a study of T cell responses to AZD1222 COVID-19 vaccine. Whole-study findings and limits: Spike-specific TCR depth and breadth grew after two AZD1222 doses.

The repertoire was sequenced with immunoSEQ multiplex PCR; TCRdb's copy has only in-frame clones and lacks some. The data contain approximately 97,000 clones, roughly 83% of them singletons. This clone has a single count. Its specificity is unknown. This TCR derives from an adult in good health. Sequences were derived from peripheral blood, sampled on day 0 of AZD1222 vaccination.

CDR3 residues: CASSVDPDRGAGNTIYF. For the CDR3, the DNA is TGTGCCAGCAGCGTAGACCCGGACAGGGGAGCCGGAAACACCATATATTTT. The chain employs TRBV9 and TRBJ1-3, with 9 bases matching TRBD1. V lost 0 bases and J lost 4; bases outside the gene matches: 8. Per the germline V gene, CDR1 is SGDLS and CDR2 is YYNGEE. This CDR3 has 17 residues. The whole variable domain, filled in from reference TRBV9 and TRBJ1-3, reads DSGVTQTPKHLITATGQRVTLRCSPRSGDLSVYWYQQSLDQGLQFLIQYYNGEERAKGNILERFSAQQFPDLHSELNLSSLELGDSALYFCASSVDPDRGAGNTIYFGEGSWLTVV.